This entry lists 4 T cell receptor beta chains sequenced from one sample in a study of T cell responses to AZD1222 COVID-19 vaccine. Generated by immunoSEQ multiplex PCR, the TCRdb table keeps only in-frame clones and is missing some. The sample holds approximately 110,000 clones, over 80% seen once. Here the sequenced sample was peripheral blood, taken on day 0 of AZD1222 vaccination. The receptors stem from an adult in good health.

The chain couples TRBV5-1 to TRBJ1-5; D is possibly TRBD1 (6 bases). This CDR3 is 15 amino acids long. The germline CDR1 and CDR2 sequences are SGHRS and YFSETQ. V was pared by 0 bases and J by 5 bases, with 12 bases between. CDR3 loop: CASSLEGGGDQPQHF. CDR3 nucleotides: TGCGCCAGCAGCTTGGAGGGGGGAGGTGATCAGCCCCAGCATTTT. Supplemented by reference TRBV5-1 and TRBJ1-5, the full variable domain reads KAGVTQTPRYLIKTRGQQVTLSCSPISGHRSVSWYQQTPGQGLQFLFEYFSETQRNKGNFPGRFSGRQFSNSRSEMNVSTLELGDSALYLCASSLEGGGDQPQHFGDGTRLSIL.

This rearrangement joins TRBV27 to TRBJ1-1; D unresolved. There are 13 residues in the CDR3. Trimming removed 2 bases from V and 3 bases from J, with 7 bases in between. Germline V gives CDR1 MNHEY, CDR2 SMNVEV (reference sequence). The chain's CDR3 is CASSLARDTEAFF. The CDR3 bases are TGTGCCAGCAGTTTAGCCCGGGACACTGAAGCTTTCTTT.

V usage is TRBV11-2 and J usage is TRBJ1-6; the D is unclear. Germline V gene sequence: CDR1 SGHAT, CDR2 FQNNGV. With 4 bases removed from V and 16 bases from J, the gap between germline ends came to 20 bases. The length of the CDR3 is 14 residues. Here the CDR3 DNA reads TGTGCCAGCAGCTCGAGGTCCGACGCCGGCCAGCTCCACTTT. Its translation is CASSSRSDAGQLHF.

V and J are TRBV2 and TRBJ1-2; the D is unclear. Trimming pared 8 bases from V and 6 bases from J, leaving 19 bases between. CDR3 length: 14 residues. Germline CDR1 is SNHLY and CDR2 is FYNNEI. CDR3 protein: CASVSNRQSDGYTF. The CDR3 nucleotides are TGTGCCAGCGTTTCCAACCGCCAGTCGGATGGCTACACCTTC.